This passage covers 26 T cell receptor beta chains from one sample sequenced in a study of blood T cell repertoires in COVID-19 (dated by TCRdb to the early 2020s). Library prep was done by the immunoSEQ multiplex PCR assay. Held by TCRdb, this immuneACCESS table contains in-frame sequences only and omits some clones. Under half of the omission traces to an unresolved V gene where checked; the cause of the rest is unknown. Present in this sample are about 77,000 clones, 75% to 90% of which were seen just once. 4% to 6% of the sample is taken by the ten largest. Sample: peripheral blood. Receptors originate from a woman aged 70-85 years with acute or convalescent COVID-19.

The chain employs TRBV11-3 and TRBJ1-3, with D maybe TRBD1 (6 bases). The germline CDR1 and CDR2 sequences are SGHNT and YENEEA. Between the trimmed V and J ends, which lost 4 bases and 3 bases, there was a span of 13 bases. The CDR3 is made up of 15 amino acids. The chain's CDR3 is CASSWGPELGNTIYF. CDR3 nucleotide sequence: TGTGCCAGCAGCTGGGGGCCGGAACTTGGAAACACCATATATTTT.

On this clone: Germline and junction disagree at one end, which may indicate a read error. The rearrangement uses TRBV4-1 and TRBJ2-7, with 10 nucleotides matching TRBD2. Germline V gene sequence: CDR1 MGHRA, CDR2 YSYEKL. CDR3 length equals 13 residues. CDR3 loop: CASSLSGGREQCF. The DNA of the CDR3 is TGCGCCAGCAGCCTTAGCGGGGGGCGGGAGCAGTGCTTC.

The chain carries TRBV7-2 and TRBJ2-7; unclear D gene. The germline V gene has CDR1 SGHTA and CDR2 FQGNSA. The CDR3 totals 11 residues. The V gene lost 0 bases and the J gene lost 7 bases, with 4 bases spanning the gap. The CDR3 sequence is CASSLAEEQYF. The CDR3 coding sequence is TGTGCCAGCAGCTTAGCGGAGGAGCAGTACTTC.

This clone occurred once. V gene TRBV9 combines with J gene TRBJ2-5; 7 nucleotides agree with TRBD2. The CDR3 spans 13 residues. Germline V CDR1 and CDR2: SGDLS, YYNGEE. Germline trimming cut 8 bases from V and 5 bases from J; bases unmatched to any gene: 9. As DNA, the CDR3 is TGTGCCAGTGAGAGGACGGGAGGCGAGACCCAGTACTTC. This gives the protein CASERTGGETQYF.

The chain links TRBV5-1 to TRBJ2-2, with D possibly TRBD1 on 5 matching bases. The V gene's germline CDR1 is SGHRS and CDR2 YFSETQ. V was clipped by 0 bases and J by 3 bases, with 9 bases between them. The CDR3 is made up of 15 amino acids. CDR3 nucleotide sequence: TGCGCCAGCAGCTTGGGGGGCCCGGACACCGGGGAGCTGTTTTTT. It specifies CASSLGGPDTGELFF. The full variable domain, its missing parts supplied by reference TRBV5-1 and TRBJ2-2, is KAGVTQTPRYLIKTRGQQVTLSCSPISGHRSVSWYQQTPGQGLQFLFEYFSETQRNKGNFPGRFSGRQFSNSRSEMNVSTLELGDSALYLCASSLGGPDTGELFFGEGSRLTVL.

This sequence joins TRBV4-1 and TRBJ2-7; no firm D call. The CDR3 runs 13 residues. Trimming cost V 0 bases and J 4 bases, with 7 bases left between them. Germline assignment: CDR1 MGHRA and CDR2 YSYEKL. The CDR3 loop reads CASSQDLGYEQYF. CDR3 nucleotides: TGCGCCAGCAGCCAAGATCTCGGGTACGAGCAGTACTTC.

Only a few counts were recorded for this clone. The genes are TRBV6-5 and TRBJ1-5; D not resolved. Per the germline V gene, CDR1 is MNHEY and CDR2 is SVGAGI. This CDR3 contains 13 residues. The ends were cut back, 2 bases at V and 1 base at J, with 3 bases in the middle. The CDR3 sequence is CASSYGSNQPQHF. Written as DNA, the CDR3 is TGTGCCAGCAGTTACGGCAGCAATCAGCCCCAGCATTTT.

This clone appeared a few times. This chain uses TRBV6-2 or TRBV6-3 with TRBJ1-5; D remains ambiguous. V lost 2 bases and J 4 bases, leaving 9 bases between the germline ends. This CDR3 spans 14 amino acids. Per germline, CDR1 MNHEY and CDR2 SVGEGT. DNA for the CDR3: TGTGCCAGCAGTTACGTTGGCAGGAATCAGCCCCAGCATTTT. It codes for CASSYVGRNQPQHF.

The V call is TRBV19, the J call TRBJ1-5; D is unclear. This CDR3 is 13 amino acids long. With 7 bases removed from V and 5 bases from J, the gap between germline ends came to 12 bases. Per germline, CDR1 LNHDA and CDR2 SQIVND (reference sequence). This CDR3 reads CASKDKSDQPQHF. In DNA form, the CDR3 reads TGTGCCAGTAAAGACAAGTCGGATCAGCCCCAGCATTTT.

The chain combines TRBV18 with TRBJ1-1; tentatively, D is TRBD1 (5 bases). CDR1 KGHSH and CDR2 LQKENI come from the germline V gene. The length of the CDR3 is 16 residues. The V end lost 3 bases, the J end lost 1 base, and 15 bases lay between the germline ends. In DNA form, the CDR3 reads TGTGCCAGCTCACCCGGAGGGGCTATGGGGAACACTGAAGCTTTCTTT. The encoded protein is CASSPGGAMGNTEAFF.

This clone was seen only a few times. CDR3 region: CASSMLQRANYNEQFF. The CDR3 nucleotides read TGTGCCAGTAGTATGTTGCAGCGGGCGAACTACAATGAGCAGTTCTTC. The chain couples TRBV19 to TRBJ2-1; D may be TRBD2 (6 bases). V dropped 3 bases and J dropped 3 bases, with 15 bases sitting between them. CDR1 is LNHDA, CDR2 SQIVND, per germline (reference sequence). CDR3 length equals 16 residues. Variable domain in full (rest from reference TRBV19 and TRBJ2-1): DGGITQSPKYLFRKEGQNVTLSCEQNLNHDAMYWYRQDPGQGLRLIYYSQIVNDFQKGDIAEGYSVSREKKESFPLTVTSAQKNPTAFYLCASSMLQRANYNEQFFGPGTRLTVL.

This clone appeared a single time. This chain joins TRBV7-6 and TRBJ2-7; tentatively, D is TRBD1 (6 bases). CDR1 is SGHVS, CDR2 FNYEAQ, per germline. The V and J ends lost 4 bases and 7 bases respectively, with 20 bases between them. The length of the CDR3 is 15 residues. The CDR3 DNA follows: TGTGCCAGCAGCTCCCGAAATGGGGGCGCGAATGAGCAGTACTTC. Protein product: CASSSRNGGANEQYF. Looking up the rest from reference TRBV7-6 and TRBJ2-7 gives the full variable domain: GAGVSQSPRYKVTKRGQDVALRCDPISGHVSLYWYRQALGQGPEFLTYFNYEAQQDKSGLPNDRFSAERPEGSISTLTIQRTEQRDSAMYRCASSSRNGGANEQYFGPGTRLTVT.

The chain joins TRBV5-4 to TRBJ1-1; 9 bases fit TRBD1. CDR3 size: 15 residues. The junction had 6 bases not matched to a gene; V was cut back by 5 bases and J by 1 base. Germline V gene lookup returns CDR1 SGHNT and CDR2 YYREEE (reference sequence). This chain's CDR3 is CASRTGGSWNTEAFF. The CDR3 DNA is TGTGCCAGCAGAACAGGGGGCTCCTGGAACACTGAAGCTTTCTTT.

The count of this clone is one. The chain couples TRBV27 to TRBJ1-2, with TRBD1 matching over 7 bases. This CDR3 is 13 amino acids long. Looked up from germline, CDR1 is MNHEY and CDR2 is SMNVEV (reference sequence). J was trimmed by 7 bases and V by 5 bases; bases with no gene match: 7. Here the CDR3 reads CASSPWDSTGYTF. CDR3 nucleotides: TGTGCCAGCAGTCCCTGGGACAGCACTGGCTACACCTTC.

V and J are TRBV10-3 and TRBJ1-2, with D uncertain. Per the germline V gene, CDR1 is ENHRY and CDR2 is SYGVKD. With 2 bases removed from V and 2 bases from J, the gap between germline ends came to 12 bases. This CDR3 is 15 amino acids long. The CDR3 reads CAISEPATENYGYTF. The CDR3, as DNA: TGTGCCATCAGTGAGCCCGCGACTGAAAACTATGGCTACACCTTC.

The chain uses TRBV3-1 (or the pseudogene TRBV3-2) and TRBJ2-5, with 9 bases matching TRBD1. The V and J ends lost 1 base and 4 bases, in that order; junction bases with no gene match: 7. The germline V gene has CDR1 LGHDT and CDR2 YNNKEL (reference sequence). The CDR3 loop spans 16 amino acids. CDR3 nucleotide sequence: TGTGCCAGCAGCCAAGCGGACAGGGGTGTCGGAGAGACCCAGTACTTC. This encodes CASSQADRGVGETQYF.

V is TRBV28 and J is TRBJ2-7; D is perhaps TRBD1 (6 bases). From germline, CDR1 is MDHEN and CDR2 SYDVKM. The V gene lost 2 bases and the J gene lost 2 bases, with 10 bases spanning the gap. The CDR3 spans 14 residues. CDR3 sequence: CASSLRTDAYEQYF. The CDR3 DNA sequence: TGTGCCAGCAGTTTAAGGACAGATGCCTACGAGCAGTACTTC. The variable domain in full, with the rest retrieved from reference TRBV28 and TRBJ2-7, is DVKVTQSSRYLVKRTGEKVFLECVQDMDHENMFWYRQDPGLGLRLIYFSYDVKMKEKGDIPEGYSVSREKKERFSLILESASTNQTSMYLCASSLRTDAYEQYFGPGTRLTVT.

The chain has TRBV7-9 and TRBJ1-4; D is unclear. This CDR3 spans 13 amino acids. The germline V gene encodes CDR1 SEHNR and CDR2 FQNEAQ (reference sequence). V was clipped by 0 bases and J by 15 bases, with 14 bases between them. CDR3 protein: CASSLAGEDLMFF. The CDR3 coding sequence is TGTGCCAGCAGCTTAGCGGGCGAGGACTTGATGTTTTTT.

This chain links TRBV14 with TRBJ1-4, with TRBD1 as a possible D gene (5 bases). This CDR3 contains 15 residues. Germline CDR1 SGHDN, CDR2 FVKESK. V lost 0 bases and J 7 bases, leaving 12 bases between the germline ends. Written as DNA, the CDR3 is TGTGCCAGCAGCCAAGATGCGGGGACTGGTGAAAAACTGTTTTTT. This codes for CASSQDAGTGEKLFF.

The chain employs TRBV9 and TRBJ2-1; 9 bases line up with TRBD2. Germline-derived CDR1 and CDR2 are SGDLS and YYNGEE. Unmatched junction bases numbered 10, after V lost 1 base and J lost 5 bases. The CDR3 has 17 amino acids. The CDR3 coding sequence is TGTGCCAGCAGCGTATCTTCAGCGGGGGGCCTAAACAATGAGCAGTTCTTC. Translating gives CASSVSSAGGLNNEQFF.

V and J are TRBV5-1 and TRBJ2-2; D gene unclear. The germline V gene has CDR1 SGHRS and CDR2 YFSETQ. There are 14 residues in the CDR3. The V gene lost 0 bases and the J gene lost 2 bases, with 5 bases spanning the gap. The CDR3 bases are TGCGCCAGCAGCTTGGAATATAACACCGGGGAGCTGTTTTTT. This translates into CASSLEYNTGELFF.

DNA for the CDR3: TGCGCCAGCAGTCCGGGACAGGGATCGACCTATGGCTACACCTTC. It codes for CASSPGQGSTYGYTF. The rearrangement joins TRBV4-3 to TRBJ1-2; 9 nucleotides agree with TRBD1. Germline lookup yields CDR1 LGHNA and CDR2 YSLEER. The J segment lost 4 bases and the V segment lost 6 bases, leaving 9 bases of the junction unmatched. This CDR3 has 15 amino acids.

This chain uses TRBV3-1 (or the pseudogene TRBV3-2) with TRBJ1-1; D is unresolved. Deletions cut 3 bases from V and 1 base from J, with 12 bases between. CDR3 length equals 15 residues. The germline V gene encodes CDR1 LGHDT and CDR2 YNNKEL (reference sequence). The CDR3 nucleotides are TGTGCCAGCAGCCACCATAGAGCCCGGAACACTGAAGCTTTCTTT. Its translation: CASSHHRARNTEAFF.

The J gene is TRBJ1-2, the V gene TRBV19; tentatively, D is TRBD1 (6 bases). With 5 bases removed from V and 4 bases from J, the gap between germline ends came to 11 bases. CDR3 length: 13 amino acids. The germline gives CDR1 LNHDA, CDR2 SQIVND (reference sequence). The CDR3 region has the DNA TGTGCCAGTAGTCGAGACAGGATCTATGGCTACACCTTC. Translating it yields CASSRDRIYGYTF.

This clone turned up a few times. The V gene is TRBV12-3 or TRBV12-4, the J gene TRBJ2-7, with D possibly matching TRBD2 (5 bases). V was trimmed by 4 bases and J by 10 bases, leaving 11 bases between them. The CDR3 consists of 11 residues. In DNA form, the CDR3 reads TGTGCCAGCAGTTCTACCGGGATTCAGTACTTC. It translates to CASSSTGIQYF.

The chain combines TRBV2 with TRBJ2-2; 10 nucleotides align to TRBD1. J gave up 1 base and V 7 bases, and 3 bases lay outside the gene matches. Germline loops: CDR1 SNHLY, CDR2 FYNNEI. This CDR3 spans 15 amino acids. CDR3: CASTRTGGNTGELFF. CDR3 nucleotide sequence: TGTGCCAGCACCAGGACAGGGGGGAACACCGGGGAGCTGTTTTTT.